The subject of this entry is one TCR beta chain. The V end was cut by 4 bases, the J end by 6 bases, with 16 bases between. The CDR3 totals 14 residues. The germline gives CDR1 SNHLY, CDR2 FYNNEI. Enrolled through a virtual design, the participants were between roughly 18 and 90 years of age and came from some 26 US areas. This specimen comes from a study of blood T cell repertoires in COVID-19. In the authors' methods: Reference gene primer amplification gave nucleated cell count estimates. Method: immunoSEQ multiplex PCR; TCRdb's copy keeps in-frame clones and lacks some. From that table come the V and J calls and clone size; the DNA was used to work out D and trimming. The sample consists of about 230,000 clones, roughly 85% of them appearing once.

The chain has TRBV2 and TRBJ2-7; a possible D gene is TRBD2 (7 bases). Sequencing used PBMCs or T cells enriched from blood (not recorded which). This clonotype originated in a man aged 25 to 40 who had recovered from COVID-19. CDR3 residues: CASSAGGGSSEQYF. DNA of the CDR3: TGTGCCAGCAGTGCGGGGGGCGGTAGTTCCGAGCAGTACTTC.